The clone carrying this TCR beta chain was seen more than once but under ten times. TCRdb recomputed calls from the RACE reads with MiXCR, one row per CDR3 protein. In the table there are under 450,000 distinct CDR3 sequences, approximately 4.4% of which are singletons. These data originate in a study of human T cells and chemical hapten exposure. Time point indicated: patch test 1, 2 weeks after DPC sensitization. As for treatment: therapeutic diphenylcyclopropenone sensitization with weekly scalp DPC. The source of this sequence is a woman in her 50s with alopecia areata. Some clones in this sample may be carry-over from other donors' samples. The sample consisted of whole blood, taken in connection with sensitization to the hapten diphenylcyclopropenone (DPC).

CDR3 nucleotides: TGTGCCAGCAGTTACACGGGGCGCGGGTACGAGCAGTACTTC. Amino acids: CASSYTGRGYEQYF. V gene TRBV6-2 or TRBV6-3 combines with J gene TRBJ2-7, with D perhaps given as TRBD1 or TRBD2 (5 bases each). Germline CDR1 reads MNHEY; CDR2 reads SVGEGT. V lost 2 bases and J lost 4, with 12 bases in between. CDR3 length: 14 amino acids.